This TCR beta chain came from a study of T cell changes during pregnancy in multiple sclerosis. The table came from immunoSEQ multiplex PCR; TCRdb's copy has only in-frame clones and leaves some out. The table has 65,000 to 85,000 clones, about 93% seen once. This sequence originates from a female donor with multiple sclerosis, enrolled in a pregnancy study. Sequencing used CD4+ T cells from peripheral blood mononuclear cells, obtained after pregnancy.

The CDR3 DNA reads as TGTGCCAGCAGTGAAGGTGTGGGGGGGGGCACAGATACGCAGTATTTT. This gives the protein CASSEGVGGGTDTQYF. The genes are TRBV6-1 and TRBJ2-3; 7 nucleotides match TRBD2. In germline, CDR1 is MNHNS, CDR2 SASEGT. V dropped 1 base and J dropped 1; count of bases not matched to a gene: 5. The length of the CDR3 is 16 residues.